The TCR beta chain under discussion was sequenced for a study of blood T cell repertoires in COVID-19. Study-wide background: T cells, B-cell-depleted T cells, or PBMCs supplied cDNA or gDNA.

It was during active infection that Seattle patients were enrolled and then longitudinally followed. Libraries were prepared by immunoSEQ multiplex PCR; TCRdb keeps only in-frame clonotypes and omits some of them. The table includes about 330,000 clones, about nine tenths detected once. Germline lookup yields CDR1 MNHEY and CDR2 SMNVEV (reference sequence). CDR3 length: 16 amino acids. J gave up 3 bases and V 6 bases, and 9 bases lay outside the gene matches. This sequence was found in a man aged 25-40 years with COVID-19, enrolled during active disease. The sequenced sample consisted of peripheral blood. V gene TRBV27 combines with J gene TRBJ2-1; 9 nucleotides match TRBD1. The CDR3 sequence is CASSPYRGLYYNEQFF. The CDR3 region has the DNA TGTGCCAGCAGCCCGTACAGGGGGCTCTACTACAATGAGCAGTTCTTC.